The 8 T cell receptor beta chains reported below all come from one sample, sequenced in a study of sequential checkpoint blockade in melanoma. Described treatment: randomized to nivolumab then ipilimumab (arm A) or the reverse (arm B). TCRdb keeps only in-frame clones here, not all; method: immunoSEQ multiplex PCR. The sample contains 6,500 to 10,000 clones, roughly a quarter of which appear only once. The starting material was tumor tissue (inferred from file names), obtained from a patient given nivolumab and ipilimumab in sequence. Receptors originate from a human donor with melanoma.

J is TRBJ1-5 and V is TRBV19; D unclear. Germline V gives CDR1 LNHDA, CDR2 SQIVND (reference sequence). The CDR3 spans 12 residues. V was cut by 7 bases and J by 5 bases, with 9 bases left in between. CDR3 residues: CASNQLDQPQHF. The CDR3 DNA follows: TGTGCCAGTAATCAACTTGATCAGCCCCAGCATTTT.

There are a few counts of this clone. This chain links TRBV6-8 with TRBJ2-3, with D hard to call. The V end was cut by 8 bases, the J end by 2 bases, with 11 bases between. This CDR3 comprises 13 residues. CDR1 is MNHGY, CDR2 SAAAGT, per germline. For the CDR3, the DNA is TGTGCCAGCCGGACCCACAACACAGATACGCAGTATTTT. This gives the protein CASRTHNTDTQYF.

The table lists this clone with a few counts. J is TRBJ2-2 and V is TRBV30; TRBD1 matches at 9 bases. The germline gives CDR1 GTSNPN, CDR2 SVGIG (reference sequence). With 5 bases clipped from V and 7 bases from J, the junction kept 8 bases outside the gene matches. The length of the CDR3 is 14 residues. The CDR3 DNA follows: TGTGCCTGGGGGACAGGGCGGTTTAACGGGGAGCTGTTTTTT. This codes for CAWGTGRFNGELFF.

This clone was recorded a few times. Here the CDR3 reads CASSVGSYGYTF. CDR3 nucleotide sequence: TGTGCCAGCAGTGTCGGCAGCTATGGCTACACCTTC. The chain carries TRBV2 and TRBJ1-2; D is unresolved. Between the trimmed V and J ends, which lost 4 bases and 4 bases, there was a span of 7 bases. The CDR3 is made up of 12 amino acids. The germline CDR1 and CDR2 sequences are SNHLY and FYNNEI.

The sample holds a few counts of this clone. V usage is TRBV18 and J usage is TRBJ2-1, with 7 bases that match TRBD2. This CDR3 region has 14 residues. The trim removed 4 bases at V and 7 bases at J, leaving 7 bases unmatched. Germline-derived CDR1 and CDR2 are KGHSH and LQKENI. Here the CDR3 reads CASSLPGLPNEQFF. The CDR3 DNA reads TGTGCCAGCTCACTCCCGGGACTACCAAATGAGCAGTTCTTC.

About this clone itself: Other DNA sequences in this sample translate to the same CDR3. The rearrangement links TRBV30 to TRBJ2-1, with 7 bases aligning to TRBD2. V trimming: 0 bases; J trimming: 6 bases; junction bases outside the gene matches: 2. The CDR3 loop spans 13 amino acids. CDR1 is GTSNPN and CDR2 is SVGIG in the germline V gene (reference sequence). Here the CDR3 reads CAWSVGGGNEQFF. The CDR3 coding sequence is TGTGCCTGGAGTGTCGGCGGGGGCAATGAGCAGTTCTTC.

This clone has a count of ten or more. V gene TRBV11-1 combines with J gene TRBJ2-1; 15 bases align to TRBD2. Trimming at V came to 4 bases and at J to 2 bases, leaving 0 bases not matched to a gene. The CDR3 consists of 16 residues. CDR1 SGHAT and CDR2 FQDESV come from the germline V gene (reference sequence). CDR3: CASSWTSGGAYNEQFF. The CDR3 DNA reads as TGTGCCAGCAGCTGGACTAGCGGGGGGGCCTACAATGAGCAGTTCTTC.

This clone turned up a few times. The J gene is TRBJ2-1, the V gene TRBV11-3; 12 bases align to TRBD2. The length of the CDR3 is 16 residues. Germline values: CDR1 SGHNT, CDR2 YENEEA. The V gene end was trimmed by 5 bases and the J gene end by 7 bases; junction bases not matched to a gene: 9. The DNA for the CDR3 is TGTGCCAGCAGCCCTAGCGGGGGGGGCCTTAGGAATGAGCAGTTCTTC. Amino acid sequence: CASSPSGGGLRNEQFF.